This paragraph reports one T cell receptor (beta chain). This entry belongs to a study of blood T cell repertoires in COVID-19. Turning to the study itself: PBMCs, B-cell-depleted T cells, or T cells were the source of the cDNA or gDNA that made up the material.

Authors' methods: Amplification of reference gene primers provided the estimated nucleated cell counts. This table comes from immunoSEQ multiplex PCR, and its TCRdb copy is limited to in-frame clones, with some not included. V and J calls and clone size are given by that table; D and trimming were obtained from the DNA. The sample records some 200,000 clones, around three quarters being singletons. The sample was peripheral blood. The clonotype was recovered from a woman between 65 and 79 years old with acute or convalescent COVID-19.

The CDR3 DNA reads TGTGCCAGCAGTGTCAGGGACAGGGTTGAAAAACTGTTTTTT. It yields the protein CASSVRDRVEKLFF. The chain links TRBV2 to TRBJ1-4, with 9 bases aligning to TRBD1. This CDR3 is 14 amino acids long. CDR1 is SNHLY, CDR2 FYNNEI, per germline. After removal of 4 bases from V and 7 bases from J, the junction contained 4 bases not matched to a gene.